These 17 T cell receptor beta chains were sequenced from one sample in a study of siplizumab effects on memory and regulatory T cells (dated by TCRdb to between 2018 and 2020). Libraries were made using the immunoSEQ multiplex PCR assay. Not all clones reach the TCRdb copy of this immuneACCESS table, which keeps in-frame sequences only. Checked studies attribute under half of the gap to unresolved V genes and leave the rest unexplained. This sample comprises about 50,000 clones, about 90% of them detected only once. Of the sample, approximately 0.35% is held by the ten largest clones. Sequenced sample: naive CD8+ T cells sorted from blood. The cell subset or site label, as the study defines it: unstimulated naive T cells. Receptors were obtained from a human donor in good health.

A single count supports this clone. J is TRBJ1-4 and V is TRBV7-9; 7 nucleotides align to TRBD1. V shed 2 bases and J 4 bases; nucleotides not matched to a gene: 4. Germline V lookup: CDR1 SEHNR, CDR2 FQNEAQ (reference sequence). This CDR3 contains 15 residues. The CDR3, as DNA: TGTGCCAGCAGCTTACAGGGGGAGTTTAATGAAAAACTGTTTTTT. Its protein product is CASSLQGEFNEKLFF.

The chain carries TRBV10-2 and TRBJ2-2; TRBD1 or TRBD2 may be the D gene (7 bases each). The germline V gene encodes CDR1 WSHSY and CDR2 SAAADI. V lost 8 bases and J lost 3, with 13 bases in between. CDR3 size: 14 residues. This CDR3 is CASDREGDTGELFF. CDR3 in DNA: TGCGCCAGCGACAGGGAGGGGGACACCGGGGAGCTGTTTTTT.

V and J are TRBV6-5 and TRBJ1-3; D may be TRBD1 (5 bases). Germline CDR1 MNHEY, CDR2 SVGAGI. This CDR3 spans 15 amino acids. With 6 bases removed from V and 3 bases from J, the gap between germline ends came to 15 bases. The DNA of the CDR3 is TGTGCCAGCAGACCTGGACAAGGCGTTGGAAACACCATATATTTT. Residues: CASRPGQGVGNTIYF.

The chain employs TRBV20-1 and TRBJ2-1; D unclear. V was pared by 1 base and J by 4 bases, with 2 bases between. In germline, CDR1 is DFQATT, CDR2 SNEGSKA (reference sequence). This CDR3 region has 11 residues. The CDR3 DNA is TGCAGTGCTAGAGTATACAATGAGCAGTTCTTC. Amino acid sequence: CSARVYNEQFF.

The chain links TRBV5-6 to TRBJ2-5; 9 positions agree with TRBD1. Per the germline V gene, CDR1 is SGHDT and CDR2 is YYEEEE. The CDR3 sequence is 15 residues long. J was trimmed by 5 bases and V by 0 bases; bases with no gene match: 5. The CDR3 DNA sequence: TGTGCCAGCAGCTTGGGGACAGGGGATGTGGAGACCCAGTACTTC. Amino acid sequence: CASSLGTGDVETQYF.

Only a few counts were recorded for this clone. The V gene is TRBV6-6, the J gene TRBJ2-7; D remains ambiguous. With 5 bases removed from V and 3 bases from J, the gap between germline ends came to 14 bases. Germline CDR1 is MNHNY and CDR2 is SVGAGI (reference sequence). There are 14 residues in the CDR3. For the CDR3, the DNA is TGTGCCAGCAGTCAACAGTGGCCTCACTACGAGCAGTACTTC. It specifies CASSQQWPHYEQYF.

The gene calls are TRBV2 and TRBJ2-1; D call uncertain. V was cut by 0 bases and J by 5 bases, with 14 bases left in between. Germline-derived CDR1 and CDR2 are SNHLY and FYNNEI. This CDR3 spans 16 amino acids. This CDR3 reads CASSEAFRRSHNEQFF. CDR3 sequence (DNA): TGTGCCAGCAGTGAAGCGTTCAGGCGGAGCCACAATGAGCAGTTCTTC.

The genes are TRBV5-4 and TRBJ2-3, with D possibly TRBD2 on 6 matching bases. This CDR3 is 16 amino acids long. Germline V gene lookup returns CDR1 SGHNT and CDR2 YYREEE (reference sequence). V lost 4 bases and J lost 0, with 15 bases in between. Written as DNA, the CDR3 is TGTGCCAGCAGCGGCTTGCGGGATGGAAGCACAGATACGCAGTATTTT. Translating gives CASSGLRDGSTDTQYF.

This clone was counted only a few times. The chain combines TRBV27 with TRBJ1-5; the D gene is possibly TRBD1 (5 bases). Trimming removed 5 bases from V and 5 bases from J, with 10 bases in between. The CDR3 is 13 amino acids. The V gene's germline CDR1 is MNHEY and CDR2 SMNVEV (reference sequence). The CDR3 sequence: CASSMGGYQPQHF. CDR3 bases: TGTGCCAGCAGTATGGGGGGTTATCAGCCCCAGCATTTT.

The J gene is TRBJ2-7, the V gene TRBV6-5; 9 bases line up with TRBD1. Germline V CDR1 and CDR2: MNHEY, SVGAGI. The CDR3 covers 14 residues. J lost 5 bases, V lost 2 bases, and 4 bases had no gene match. The CDR3 nucleotides read TGTGCCAGCAGTTACAAGGGACAGGGCCACGAGCAGTACTTC. Translation gives CASSYKGQGHEQYF.

This chain joins TRBV29-1 and TRBJ2-1, with D unresolved. Germline V gives CDR1 SQVTM, CDR2 ANQGSEA. Trimming took 4 bases from V and 0 from J, leaving 7 bases between them. This CDR3 region has 13 residues. In nucleotides, the CDR3 is TGCAGCGTTGGCACAGACTCCTACAATGAGCAGTTCTTC. It is translated as CSVGTDSYNEQFF.

The chain joins TRBV10-3 to TRBJ2-7, with 12 bases matching TRBD2. V dropped 4 bases and J dropped 2; count of bases not matched to a gene: 15. The CDR3 spans 19 residues. In germline, CDR1 is ENHRY, CDR2 SYGVKD. CDR3 nucleotides: TGTGCCATCAGTGGGGCCACTAGCGGGGGGTCCCAAGCTCCCTACGAGCAGTACTTC. Encoded protein: CAISGATSGGSQAPYEQYF.

This sequence joins TRBV6-5 and TRBJ2-7; tentative D call: TRBD1 (6 bases). The CDR3 has 13 amino acids. V was clipped by 4 bases and J by 1 base, with 8 bases between them. The germline gives CDR1 MNHEY, CDR2 SVGAGI. The CDR3 DNA follows: TGTGCCAGCAGTTTAGACAGGTCCTACGAGCAGTACTTC. Translated: CASSLDRSYEQYF.

This clone was seen more than once but under ten times. This chain connects TRBV27 to TRBJ1-2; TRBD1 might be the D (5 bases). CDR1 is MNHEY, CDR2 SMNVEV, per germline (reference sequence). Between the trimmed V and J ends, which lost 5 bases and 0 bases, there was a span of 10 bases. The CDR3 is 14 amino acids. CDR3 in DNA: TGTGCCAGCAGTCCAACGACAGCTAACTATGGCTACACCTTC. Protein sequence: CASSPTTANYGYTF.

The V gene is TRBV4-1, the J gene TRBJ1-3; a possible D gene is TRBD1 (5 bases). This CDR3 region has 17 residues. The germline V gene has CDR1 MGHRA and CDR2 YSYEKL. Trimming took 6 bases from V and 0 from J, leaving 18 bases between them. The CDR3 sequence is CASSLSPGDASGNTIYF. The CDR3 DNA follows: TGCGCCAGCAGTCTCTCCCCGGGGGACGCCTCTGGAAACACCATATATTTT.

The J gene is TRBJ1-2, the V gene TRBV19; a possible D gene is TRBD1 (6 bases). Trimming left V 5 bases short and J 0 bases short, with 10 bases between. The germline V gene encodes CDR1 LNHDA and CDR2 SQIVND (reference sequence). This CDR3 is 14 amino acids long. As DNA, the CDR3 is TGTGCCAGTAGTCCGACAGGTTCTAACTATGGCTACACCTTC. It yields the protein CASSPTGSNYGYTF.

This clone was seen more than once but under ten times. The chain links TRBV5-5 to TRBJ1-2; D remains unclear. This CDR3 contains 12 residues. Between the trimmed V and J ends, which lost 0 bases and 5 bases, there was a span of 5 bases. CDR1 is SGHKS and CDR2 is YYEKEE in the germline V gene (reference sequence). The CDR3, as DNA: TGTGCCAGCAGCTTGGACGGGTATGGCTACACCTTC. Encoded protein: CASSLDGYGYTF.